This is a list of T cell receptor beta chains from one sample in a study of long-term antiretroviral therapy in people with HIV. Clones were sequenced by immunoSEQ multiplex PCR, and TCRdb holds only the in-frame ones, with some missing. The sample has some 23,000 clones, approximately 93% seen once. The source material was unsorted PBMCs, sampled 7.6 years after starting antiretroviral therapy. Receptors were obtained from a woman between 35 and 50 years old with HIV. The CDR3 runs from the conserved cysteine through the conserved F or W. The D gene is left open where the match is weak. Only part of the rows carry a size: once, few, many, or a class if the clone is expanded.

J gene	D gene	clone size	V gene	CDR3 length	CDR3 protein	CDR3 DNA
TRBJ2-7	.	.	TRBV11-2	15	CASSLDQNRAYEQYF	TGTGCCAGCAGCTTAGATCAGAACAGGGCCTACGAGCAGTACTTC
TRBJ1-4	.	.	TRBV30	14	CAWTEGPTNEKLFF	TGTGCCTGGACTGAAGGTCCAACTAATGAAAAACTGTTTTTT
TRBJ2-7	TRBD1	.	TRBV5-1	15	CASSLDRTGGSEQYF	TGCGCCAGCAGCTTGGACAGGACAGGGGGTAGCGAGCAGTACTTC
TRBJ2-6	.	.	TRBV7-6	17	CASSFGGRLDGANVLTF	TGTGCCAGCAGCTTCGGAGGGCGCCTCGATGGGGCCAACGTCCTGACTTTC
TRBJ2-5	.	.	TRBV5-4	16	CASSLWGTLGKETQYF	TGTGCCAGCAGCTTGTGGGGGACACTCGGGAAAGAGACCCAGTACTTC
TRBJ2-7	TRBD1	few	TRBV9	16	CASSVGPSGGMYEQYF	TGTGCCAGCAGCGTAGGCCCCTCAGGGGGCATGTACGAGCAGTACTTC
TRBJ1-1	TRBD1	.	TRBV11-1	15	CASSGATGVATEAFF	TGTGCCAGCAGCGGGGCGACAGGGGTCGCGACTGAAGCTTTCTTT
TRBJ2-1	.	.	TRBV15	14	CATSRAGARNEQFF	TGTGCCACCAGCAGAGCGGGGGCGCGGAATGAGCAGTTCTTC
TRBJ1-2	.	.	TRBV4-3	16	CASSQNFVGANYGYTF	TGCGCCAGCAGCCAAAATTTTGTGGGGGCTAACTATGGCTACACCTTC
TRBJ2-2	TRBD1	.	TRBV19	15	CASSFGQGLTGELFF	TGTGCCAGTAGTTTCGGACAGGGGTTGACCGGGGAGCTGTTTTTT